Included here is one T cell receptor (beta chain) sequence, with context. Its antigen is still unknown. Base quality data are lacking; no much larger clone is found one base away. The library was made by PCR. DNA from cultured CD4+ T cells underwent TCR sequencing with the Oncomine TCR Beta short-read assay at the Johns Hopkins FTIC core. The QIAamp micro DNA kit was used to extract genomic DNA from the cultured CD4+ T cells. The Oncomine TCR Beta libraries from cultured CD4+ T cells were pooled using unique dual indexes and then sequenced on an Illumina iSeq 100. On the authors' methods: Non-productive sequences were filtered out, and CDR3s that did not start with C, did not end with F or W, or were shorter than 7 amino acids were discarded. The MANAFEST web application identified antigen-specific clonotypes by comparing peptide-stimulated wells against reference wells and other culture wells. For a clone to be called positive, the clone needed an FDR below 0.05, an odds ratio above 5, and a productive frequency above 0.1% in at least two of three replicate wells. A clonotype counted as cross-reactive if it showed significant expansion both in the SARS-CoV-2 spike wells and in at least one common cold coronavirus spike condition. Similarity between CDR3 sequences was evaluated in R version 3.6.1 using Levenshtein distances (stringdist) and unrooted phylogenetic trees (ape). TCRdb trimmed the raw reads at Q25, called clones with MiXCR and kept productive beta chains. Each entry merges the rows of one CDR3 protein and shows their most common DNA and genes. TCRdb, not the original authors, processed these V and J calls. This sample comprises some 11,000 distinct CDR3 sequences, around 58% of them detected only once. The ten largest make up about 20% of the sample.

What the treatment or condition label conveys for this sample: approximately 9-day PBMC culture with coronavirus spike peptide pools or control peptides (ViraFEST assay). The study used the ViraFEST assay, which expanded antigen-specific T cells with peptide pools and then identified expanded clonotypes by TCR sequencing. The convalescent patients' positive SARS-CoV-2 PCR tests fell between March and December 2020, which was before the Alpha, Beta and Delta variants emerged in the United States. PBMCs were cultured at 1.5 million to 2.5 million per well in IMDM supplemented with around 5.5% human AB serum and around 10 IU/ml IL-2, with 9.5 to 10 ug/ml peptide pools added. Half of the culture medium was replaced with fresh IL-2-containing medium on days 3 and 7. CD4+ T cells were isolated after around ten days of culture through negative selection using the EasySep CD4+ T cell isolation kit. Ficoll-Paque Plus gradient centrifugation was used to isolate PBMCs from whole blood, and the isolated PBMCs were then either used fresh or cryopreserved at -140C. Culture conditions were generally each tested in triplicate wells.

The data originate from a study of vaccination and CD4 T cells after COVID-19 (dated by TCRdb to the early 2020s). In terms of the full investigation: SARS-CoV-2 positivity had been established in the convalescent patients by nasal swab PCR, and mild disease was recorded in several of these patients and severe disease in one. Six males and four females were included in the convalescent cohort, with two Hispanic individuals, seven Caucasians, two Asians and one multiracial person represented. Participants got two doses of the Pfizer-BioNTech BNT162b2 vaccine (n=8) or two doses of the Moderna mRNA-1273 vaccine (n=2). Post-COVID blood samples were collected from convalescent patients a median of about 92 days after diagnosis, with a range of roughly 30 to 170 days. The time from the second vaccine dose to post-vaccine blood sampling had a median of around 72 days and ranged from about 14 to 241 days. For stimulating the cultures, overlapping spike peptide pools were used, derived from SARS-CoV-2 as well as from the common cold coronaviruses HCoV-NL63, HCoV-OC43 and HCoV-229E. Control cultures used a CEFX viral epitope pool as positive control, an HIV-1 Nef peptide pool as negative control, or no peptide. In 10 COVID-19 convalescent patients and a handful of infection-naive healthy vaccine recipients, researchers compared the spike-specific CD4+ TCR repertoire from before mRNA vaccination with the repertoire from after. The paper as a whole reports these results and caveats: The median count of SARS-CoV-2-reactive clonotypes went up from around 21 after infection to a few dozen after vaccination, although the change was not significant. Of the vaccine-specific clones in convalescent patients, 304 of 307, or nearly all, reacted only to SARS-CoV-2 spike and did not cross-react with common cold coronaviruses. Among convalescent patients, a median roughly 90% of the SARS-CoV-2-reactive clones seen after vaccination appeared only after vaccination, which suggests priming specific to the vaccine. Relatively few convalescent patients were included in the study, and early timepoints after natural infection were not analyzed.

Trimming leaves V shorter by 5 bases and J shorter by 2 bases, with the junction holding 4 bases beyond the gene matches. There are 16 amino acids in the CDR3, from cysteine to phenylalanine inclusive. Of all the DNA, just the CDR3 is kept, 48 bases in frame from base 1. CDR1 and CDR2, per the germline V gene, are SNHLY and FYNNEI. This receptor was obtained from a human donor who had recovered from COVID-19. The chain couples TRBV2 to TRBJ2-1, and TRBD2 matches 12 of the central bases. The sample was CD4+ T cells from blood, cultured in vitro. The CDR3 reads CASSPSGGAAYNEQFF. The sequenced DNA is TGTGCCAGCAGTCCTAGCGGGGGGGCCGCCTACAATGAGCAGTTCTTC.